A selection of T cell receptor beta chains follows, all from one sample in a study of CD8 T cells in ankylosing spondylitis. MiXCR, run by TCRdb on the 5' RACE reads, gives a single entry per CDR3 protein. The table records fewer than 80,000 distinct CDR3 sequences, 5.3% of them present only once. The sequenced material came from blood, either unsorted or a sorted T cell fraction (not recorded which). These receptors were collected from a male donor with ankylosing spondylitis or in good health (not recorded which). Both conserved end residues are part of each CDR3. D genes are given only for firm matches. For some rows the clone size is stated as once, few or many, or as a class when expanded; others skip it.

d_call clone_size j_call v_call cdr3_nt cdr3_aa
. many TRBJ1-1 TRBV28 TGTGCCAGCACCCTTACCGGGACACTGAACACTGAAGCTTTCTTT CASTLTGTLNTEAFF
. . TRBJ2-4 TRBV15 TGTGCCACCAGCAGAGCGTGGGGGAACATTCAGTACTTC CATSRAWGNIQYF
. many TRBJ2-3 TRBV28 TGTGCCAGCAGACAACCACGGGGAGATACGCAGTATTTT CASRQPRGDTQYF
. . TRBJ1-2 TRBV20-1 TGCAGTGCTCAAAGGGAGAAGGTTTATGGCTACACCTTC CSAQREKVYGYTF
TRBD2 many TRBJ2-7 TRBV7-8 TGTGCCAGCAGCCCCCTAACACTAGCGGGGGCCGCCTACGAGCAGTACTTC CASSPLTLAGAAYEQYF
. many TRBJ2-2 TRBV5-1 TGCGCCAGCAGACAGGAATCGAACACCGGGGAGCTGTTTTTT CASRQESNTGELFF
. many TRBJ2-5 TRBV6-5 TGTGCCAGCAGTTACCAGAGGGAAGAGACCCAGTACTTC CASSYQREETQYF
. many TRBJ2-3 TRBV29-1 TGCAGCGAGGTTGGCAGCACAGATACGCAGTATTTT CSEVGSTDTQYF
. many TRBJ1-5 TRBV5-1 TGCGCCAGCAGCTTGGGGGTATCAAATCAGCCCCAGCATTTT CASSLGVSNQPQHF
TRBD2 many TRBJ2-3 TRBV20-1 TGCAGTGCGCATCACACTAGCGGGGTATCAGATACGCAGTATTTT CSAHHTSGVSDTQYF
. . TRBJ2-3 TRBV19 TGTGCCAGTAGTATCGGGCAGACTAGCACAGATACGCAGTATTTT CASSIGQTSTDTQYF
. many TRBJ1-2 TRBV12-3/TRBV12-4 TGTGCCAGCGGCAACTATGGCTACACCTTC CASGNYGYTF
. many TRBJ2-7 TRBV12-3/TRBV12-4 TGTGCCAGCCGGTCAGCAAACTACGAGCAGTACTTC CASRSANYEQYF
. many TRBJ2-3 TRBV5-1 TGCGCCTCTACACCGAGCAGGGCGGGAGATACGCAGTATTTT CASTPSRAGDTQYF
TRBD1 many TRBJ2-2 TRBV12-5 TGTGCTAGTGGACGTCGACAGGGGAACACCGGGGAGCTGTTTTTT CASGRRQGNTGELFF
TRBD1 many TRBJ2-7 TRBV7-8 TGTGCCAGCAGTACGACAGGGGGCCATTCCTACGAGCAGTACTTC CASSTTGGHSYEQYF
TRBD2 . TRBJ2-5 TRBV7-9 TGTGCCAGCAGTCGAACTAGCGGGGGGTCTCAAGAGACCCAGTACTTC CASSRTSGGSQETQYF
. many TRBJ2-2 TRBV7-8 TGTGCCAGCAGCTTAACGACGAACACCGGGGAGCTGTTTTTT CASSLTTNTGELFF
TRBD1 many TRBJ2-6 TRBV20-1 TGCAGTGCCTTCCGGGACAGGGGGCTAGGGGCCAACGTCCTGACTTTC CSAFRDRGLGANVLTF
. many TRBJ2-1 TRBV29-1 TGCAGCGTTGGACAGGCGGGCTACAATGAGCAGTTCTTC CSVGQAGYNEQFF
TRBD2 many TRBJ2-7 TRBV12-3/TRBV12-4 TGTGCCAGCAGTTTTGGGGAGGGACTAGCCGAGCAGTACTTC CASSFGEGLAEQYF
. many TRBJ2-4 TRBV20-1 TGCAGTGCTACCCTGGGAGGGGGGGCCGCTGTAGCCAAAAACATTCAGTACTTC CSATLGGGAAVAKNIQYF
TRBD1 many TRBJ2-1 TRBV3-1 TGTGCCAGCAGACAAACCGGGACAGGGGGCCGCCCATTGTTCTTC CASRQTGTGGRPLFF
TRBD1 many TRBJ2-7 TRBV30 TGTGCCTGGAGTATGACCCGGACAGGGCCTAAGGGGCAGTACTTC CAWSMTRTGPKGQYF
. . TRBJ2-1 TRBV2 TGTGCCAGCAGTGAAGCTTATGAGCAGTTCTTC CASSEAYEQFF
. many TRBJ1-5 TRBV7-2 TGTGCCAGCAGCTTAGCCTCGACCGGGACAAACGTTCAGCCCCAGCATTTT CASSLASTGTNVQPQHF
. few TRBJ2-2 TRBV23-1 TGCGCCAGCAGTCGACGGGTTGCCACCGGGGAGCTGTTTTTT CASSRRVATGELFF
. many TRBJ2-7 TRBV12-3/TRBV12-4 TGTGCCAGCAGTTTAAACGCCGGATTGTTGGGTTACGAGCAGTACTTC CASSLNAGLLGYEQYF
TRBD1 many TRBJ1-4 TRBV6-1 TGTGCCAGCAGGAGCACAGGGGGCTGGGGTGAAAAACTGTTTTTT CASRSTGGWGEKLFF
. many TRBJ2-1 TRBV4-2 TGTGCCAGCAGCCAAGATCGATTTAGAGAAGTTGATGAGCAGTTCTTC CASSQDRFREVDEQFF
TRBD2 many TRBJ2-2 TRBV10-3 TGTGCCATCAGTGACATCCAGCGGGAGACCGGGGAGCTGTTTTTT CAISDIQRETGELFF
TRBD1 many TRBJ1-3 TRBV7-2 TGTGCCAGCAGCTGGGACAGTGGAAACACCATATATTTT CASSWDSGNTIYF
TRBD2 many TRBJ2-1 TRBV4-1 TGCGCCAGCAGCCTCGGACTAGGGGCGCAGTTCTTC CASSLGLGAQFF
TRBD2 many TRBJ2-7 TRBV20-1 TGCAGTGCAGAGAGCGGGGGGCCTTCCTACGAGCAGTACTTC CSAESGGPSYEQYF
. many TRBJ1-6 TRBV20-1 TGCAGTGCTAGAGAGGCTGCTTCACCCCTCCACTTT CSAREAASPLHF
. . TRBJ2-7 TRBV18 TGTGCCAGCTCACCGAATCACGGAAATTACGAGCAGTACTTC CASSPNHGNYEQYF
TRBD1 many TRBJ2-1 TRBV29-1 TGCAGCGTTTCAGGGGGTAGCTCCTACAATGAGCAGTTCTTC CSVSGGSSYNEQFF
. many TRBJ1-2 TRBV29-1 TGCAGCGTTGAAGCGGGGGGCGGACCGAGTGGCTACACCTTC CSVEAGGGPSGYTF
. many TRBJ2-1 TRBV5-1 TGCGCCAGCAGCTTGGAAAGTCAGTTTTACGGTGAGCAGTTCTTC CASSLESQFYGEQFF
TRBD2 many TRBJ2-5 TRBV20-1 TGCAGTGCTAGCTTAGCGGGGGGGAACCAAGAGACCCAGTACTTC CSASLAGGNQETQYF
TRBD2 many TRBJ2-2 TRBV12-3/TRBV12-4 TGTGCCAGCAGTTGGGGAAAATGGACTAGCGGGGCGAACACCGGGGAGCTGTTTTTT CASSWGKWTSGANTGELFF
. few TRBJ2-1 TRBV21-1 TGTGCCAGCAGCAGTGGGGCCGGGACACGTACTAACAATGAGCAGTTCTTC CASSSGAGTRTNNEQFF
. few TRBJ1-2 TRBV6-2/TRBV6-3 TGTGCCAGCCTCGACAACTATGGCTACACCTTC CASLDNYGYTF
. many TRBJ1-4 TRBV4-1 TGCGCCAGCAGCAGATCAGCAACTAATGAAAAACTGTTTTTT CASSRSATNEKLFF
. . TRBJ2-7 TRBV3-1 TGTGCCAGCAGTAGGGGAGTTGTGTCCTCCGAGCAGTACTTC CASSRGVVSSEQYF
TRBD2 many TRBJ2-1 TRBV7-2 TGTGCCAGCAGCTTAGCAAGCGGGGCCTACAATGAGCAGTTCTTC CASSLASGAYNEQFF
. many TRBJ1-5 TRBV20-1 TGCAGTGCTCCCGTCGGGGCCAATCAGCCCCAGCATTTT CSAPVGANQPQHF